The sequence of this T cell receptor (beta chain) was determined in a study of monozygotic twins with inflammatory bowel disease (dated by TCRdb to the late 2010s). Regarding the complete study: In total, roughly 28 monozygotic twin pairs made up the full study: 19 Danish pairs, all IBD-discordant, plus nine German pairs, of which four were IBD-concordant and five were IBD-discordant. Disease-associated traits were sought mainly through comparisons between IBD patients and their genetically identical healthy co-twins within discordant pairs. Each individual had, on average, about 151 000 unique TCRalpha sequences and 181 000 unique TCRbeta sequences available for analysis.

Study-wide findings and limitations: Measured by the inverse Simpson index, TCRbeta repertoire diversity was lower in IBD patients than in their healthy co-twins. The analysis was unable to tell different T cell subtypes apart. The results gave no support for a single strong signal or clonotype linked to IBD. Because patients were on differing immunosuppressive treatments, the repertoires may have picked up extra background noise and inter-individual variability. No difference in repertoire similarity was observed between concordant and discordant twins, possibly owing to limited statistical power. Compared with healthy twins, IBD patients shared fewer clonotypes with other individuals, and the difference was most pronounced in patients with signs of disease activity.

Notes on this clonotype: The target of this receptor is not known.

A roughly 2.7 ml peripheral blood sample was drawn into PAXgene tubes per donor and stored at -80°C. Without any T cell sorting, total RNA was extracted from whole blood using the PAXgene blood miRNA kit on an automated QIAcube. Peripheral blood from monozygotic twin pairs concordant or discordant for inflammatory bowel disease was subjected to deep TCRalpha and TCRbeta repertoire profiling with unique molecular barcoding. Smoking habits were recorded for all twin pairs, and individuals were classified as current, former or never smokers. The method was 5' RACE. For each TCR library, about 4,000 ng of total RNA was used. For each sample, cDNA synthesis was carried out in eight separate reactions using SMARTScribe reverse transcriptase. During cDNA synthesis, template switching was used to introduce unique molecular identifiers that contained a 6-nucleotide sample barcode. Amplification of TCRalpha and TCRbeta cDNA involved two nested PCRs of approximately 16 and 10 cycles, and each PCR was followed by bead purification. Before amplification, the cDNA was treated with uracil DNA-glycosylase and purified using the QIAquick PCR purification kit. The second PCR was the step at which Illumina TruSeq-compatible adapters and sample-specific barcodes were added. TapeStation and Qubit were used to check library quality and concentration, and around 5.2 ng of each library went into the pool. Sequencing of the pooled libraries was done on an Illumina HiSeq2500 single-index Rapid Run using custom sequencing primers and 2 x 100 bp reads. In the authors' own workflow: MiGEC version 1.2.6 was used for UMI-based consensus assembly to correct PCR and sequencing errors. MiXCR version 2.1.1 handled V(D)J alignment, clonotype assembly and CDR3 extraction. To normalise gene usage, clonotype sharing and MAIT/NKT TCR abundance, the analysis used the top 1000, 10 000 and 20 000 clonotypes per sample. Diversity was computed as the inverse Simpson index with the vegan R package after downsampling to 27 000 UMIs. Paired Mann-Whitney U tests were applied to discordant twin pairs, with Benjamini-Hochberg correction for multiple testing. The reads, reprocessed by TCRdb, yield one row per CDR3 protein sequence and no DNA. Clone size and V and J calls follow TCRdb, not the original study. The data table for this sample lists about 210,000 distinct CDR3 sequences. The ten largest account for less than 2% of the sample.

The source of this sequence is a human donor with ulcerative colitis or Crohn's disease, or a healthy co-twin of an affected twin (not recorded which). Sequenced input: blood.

CDR3 loop: CASSQVPWSGSHADTQYF. The sequence links TRBV14 to TRBJ2-3; no DNA is available, so the TRBD1 call from TCRdb remains unchecked. Sequences SGHDN (CDR1) and FVKESK (CDR2) are obtained from the germline V gene. Spanning cysteine to phenylalanine, the CDR3 consists of 18 amino acids. The coding DNA is unavailable.